This T cell receptor (beta chain) was observed in a study of T cell responses to AZD1222 COVID-19 vaccine. As for the study in general: Investigators merged groups given second doses at roughly 4 or roughly 12 weeks.

Broader study findings: White British people made up most donors, females outnumbered males, and clonal diversity was possibly underestimated. Only a handful of AZD1222 recipients were seropositive at baseline.

To note about this clone: What it recognizes is unknown.

The germline CDR1 and CDR2 sequences are GTSNPN and SVGIG (reference sequence). There are 16 residues in the CDR3. V gave up 7 bases and J gave up 1 base; unmatched junction bases: 13. Clones were sequenced by immunoSEQ multiplex PCR, and TCRdb holds only the in-frame ones, with some missing. The table lists more than 85,000 clones, about 80% of them singletons. The source was peripheral blood, collected on day 0 of AZD1222 vaccination. This clonotype was sampled from an adult in good health. This sequence joins TRBV30 and TRBJ1-3, with 7 nucleotides matching TRBD1. CDR3 sequence (DNA): TGTGCCTCCTATGTTTGGAGGGGGCTTTCTGGAAACACCATATATTTT. This gives the protein CASYVWRGLSGNTIYF.